Each of the 25 T cell receptor beta chains below was sequenced from the same sample in a study of shared clonotypes between healthy human individuals. Only in-frame clones appear in the TCRdb table, and some are missing; sequencing was by immunoSEQ multiplex PCR. The profile shows approximately 2,300,000 clones, around 93% of them singletons. Sequencing input: naive CD4+ T cells from PBMCs. The subset was: CD45RA+ positively selected. The receptors shown here come from a man between 18 and 35 years old in good health. Some clones in this sample may be carry-over from other donors' samples.

V gene TRBV29-1 combines with J gene TRBJ1-1; D unclear. This CDR3 comprises 12 residues. Per the germline V gene, CDR1 is SQVTM and CDR2 is ANQGSEA. V lost 4 bases and J 9 bases, leaving 15 bases between the germline ends. The CDR3 loop is CSVASVNGKAFF. The CDR3 nucleotides are TGCAGCGTTGCTTCGGTGAATGGGAAAGCTTTCTTT.

Comments on this clone: This sample also contains other DNA sequences that code for the same CDR3. This chain connects TRBV28 to TRBJ2-3, with D maybe TRBD1 (5 bases). CDR3 size: 15 residues. Germline assignment: CDR1 MDHEN and CDR2 SYDVKM. Trimming stripped 2 bases from V and 2 bases from J, with 11 bases between. This chain's CDR3 is CASSLRQGFTDTQYF. CDR3 bases: TGTGCCAGCAGTTTAAGGCAGGGCTTCACAGATACGCAGTATTTT. Filled out from reference TRBV28 and TRBJ2-3, the complete variable domain reads DVKVTQSSRYLVKRTGEKVFLECVQDMDHENMFWYRQDPGLGLRLIYFSYDVKMKEKGDIPEGYSVSREKKERFSLILESASTNQTSMYLCASSLRQGFTDTQYFGPGTRLTVL.

The chain joins TRBV19 to TRBJ2-2; D gene unclear. In germline, CDR1 is LNHDA, CDR2 SQIVND (reference sequence). V dropped 7 bases and J dropped 1 base, with 13 bases sitting between them. The CDR3 extends over 15 amino acids. For the CDR3, the DNA is TGTGCCAGTAAAGGAAGCCCCTGGAACACCGGGGAGCTGTTTTTT. Translated: CASKGSPWNTGELFF.

The chain carries TRBV9 and TRBJ2-3; D remains unclear. This CDR3 has 15 residues. V was clipped by 3 bases and J by 7 bases, with 18 bases between them. Germline V lookup: CDR1 SGDLS, CDR2 YYNGEE. The DNA of the CDR3 is TGTGCCAGCAGCGGAACGGGCGAGTATACAAATACGCAGTATTTT. It is translated as CASSGTGEYTNTQYF.

The genes are TRBV5-1 and TRBJ2-1; D remains unclear. There are 14 residues in the CDR3. Germline CDR1 and CDR2: SGHRS and YFSETQ. The germline V and J ends were trimmed by 4 bases and 0 bases, with 8 bases remaining between them. CDR3 coding DNA: TGCGCCAGCAGCGTAGATTTCTCCTACAATGAGCAGTTCTTC. Protein product: CASSVDFSYNEQFF.

The genes are TRBV18 and TRBJ2-1; TRBD2 matches at 9 bases. The germline CDR1 and CDR2 sequences are KGHSH and LQKENI. This CDR3 has 16 amino acids. Germline trimming cut 4 bases from V and 3 bases from J; bases unmatched to any gene: 7. The CDR3 spells CASSLGLSGSYNEQFF. The CDR3 nucleotides read TGTGCCAGCTCACTGGGGCTTAGCGGGAGCTACAATGAGCAGTTCTTC.

The V call is TRBV9, the J call TRBJ2-1; 10 bases are a match to TRBD2. The CDR3 runs to 15 residues. Germline V CDR1 and CDR2: SGDLS, YYNGEE. V shed 6 bases and J 5 bases; nucleotides not matched to a gene: 8. The CDR3 sequence is CASNPGSGRDNEQFF. CDR3 DNA sequence: TGTGCCAGCAACCCTGGGAGCGGGAGGGACAATGAGCAGTTCTTC.

V and J are TRBV19 and TRBJ2-3; 12 nucleotides align to TRBD1. V dropped 5 bases and J dropped 2; count of bases not matched to a gene: 5. The V gene's germline CDR1 is LNHDA and CDR2 SQIVND (reference sequence). This CDR3 is built from 16 residues. CDR3 sequence (DNA): TGTGCCAGTAGTCCAAGGGGACAGGGGGCCACAGATACGCAGTATTTT. It encodes CASSPRGQGATDTQYF.

The chain recombines TRBV15 with TRBJ1-2; D uncertain. Germline V gene data show CDR1 as LNHNV and CDR2 as YYDKDF (reference sequence). Trimming cost V 0 bases and J 6 bases, with 11 bases left between them. The CDR3 contains 14 residues. CDR3: CATSRDKESHGYTF. In DNA, the CDR3 is TGTGCCACCAGCAGAGATAAGGAGAGCCATGGCTACACCTTC.

Comment on this clone: The sample has other DNA sequences that encode this CDR3 too. V gene TRBV5-1 combines with J gene TRBJ2-5; D possibly corresponds to TRBD2 (5 bases). The V end lost 3 bases, the J end lost 1 base, and 7 bases lay between the germline ends. This CDR3 has 13 residues. CDR1 is SGHRS and CDR2 is YFSETQ in the germline V gene. In DNA form, the CDR3 reads TGCGCCAGCAGCTACCGGGGCCAAGAGACCCAGTACTTC. Translated, it gives CASSYRGQETQYF.

The chain joins TRBV5-1 to TRBJ2-5, with a tentative D call TRBD2 (5 bases). The germline V and J ends were trimmed by 7 bases and 4 bases, with 17 bases remaining between them. The CDR3 runs 14 residues. Germline CDR1 and CDR2: SGHRS and YFSETQ. The CDR3 nucleotides read TGCGCCAGCGCCTGGGGTACGGCGGGAGAGACCCAGTACTTC. This codes for CASAWGTAGETQYF.

The gene calls are TRBV30 and TRBJ2-1; tentatively, D is TRBD2 (6 bases). This CDR3 is built from 14 residues. Germline lookup yields CDR1 GTSNPN and CDR2 SVGIG (reference sequence). Between the trimmed V and J ends, which lost 5 bases and 7 bases, there was a span of 18 bases. Written as DNA, the CDR3 is TGTGCCTGGCTGGGGTTGGAAGCGGGTAATGAGCAGTTCTTC. Its translation: CAWLGLEAGNEQFF.

The rearrangement joins TRBV29-1 to TRBJ2-1; D perhaps matches TRBD2 (6 bases). CDR3 length: 14 residues. The V end was cut by 1 base, the J end by 7 bases, with 14 bases between. Germline CDR1 and CDR2: SQVTM and ANQGSEA. The CDR3 spells CSVEGVAVKNEQFF. The DNA for the CDR3 is TGCAGCGTTGAAGGGGTAGCGGTTAAAAATGAGCAGTTCTTC.

The chain links TRBV5-1 to TRBJ2-2; D is undetermined. Germline CDR1 is SGHRS and CDR2 is YFSETQ. This CDR3 has 17 amino acids. V lost 0 bases, J lost 1 base, and 13 bases lay in between. CDR3 nucleotide sequence: TGCGCCAGCAGCTTGGAAGGGAAGGTGGGGAACACCGGGGAGCTGTTTTTT. The encoded protein is CASSLEGKVGNTGELFF.

The chain is built from TRBV19 and TRBJ1-3; D is unclear. V gave up 5 bases and J gave up 4 bases, with 15 bases separating them. The CDR3 loop spans 15 amino acids. Germline V gene lookup returns CDR1 LNHDA and CDR2 SQIVND (reference sequence). The CDR3 sequence: CASSSLSSQGNTIYF. CDR3 in DNA: TGTGCCAGTAGTTCCCTCTCGAGTCAGGGAAACACCATATATTTT.

This chain links TRBV7-6 with TRBJ2-5; tentative D call: TRBD2 (5 bases). The CDR3 is 15 amino acids. The germline V and J ends were trimmed by 2 bases and 3 bases, with 13 bases remaining between them. CDR1 is SGHVS, CDR2 FNYEAQ, per germline. This CDR3 reads CASSLREAREETQYF. CDR3 in DNA: TGTGCCAGCAGCTTACGGGAAGCGAGAGAAGAGACCCAGTACTTC.

The count of this clone is one. The V and J genes are TRBV19 and TRBJ1-1, with TRBD1 as a possible D gene (5 bases). The CDR3 length is 12 residues. Germline-derived CDR1 and CDR2 are LNHDA and SQIVND (reference sequence). The V end was cut by 8 bases, the J end by 6 bases, with 13 bases between. CDR3 protein: CASALGEAEAFF. CDR3 DNA: TGTGCCAGTGCTCTGGGGGAGGCTGAAGCTTTCTTT.

V usage is TRBV15 and J usage is TRBJ1-2; a possible D gene is TRBD1 (5 bases). V lost 3 bases to trimming and J lost 1 base, with 18 bases between them. This CDR3 comprises 17 residues. Germline V gene lookup returns CDR1 LNHNV and CDR2 YYDKDF (reference sequence). The CDR3 sequence: CATSSSASGHVNYGYTF. The CDR3 DNA sequence: TGTGCCACCAGCAGTAGCGCTTCAGGGCACGTTAACTATGGCTACACCTTC.

The V gene is TRBV7-3, the J gene TRBJ2-1; D not resolved. Per the germline V gene, CDR1 is SGHTA and CDR2 is FQGTGA. This CDR3 has 15 residues. V shed 5 bases and J shed 3 bases, with 14 bases lying between them. The CDR3 reads CASSQSGSGYNEQFF. DNA of the CDR3: TGTGCCAGCAGCCAGTCGGGTTCGGGCTACAATGAGCAGTTCTTC.

The genes are TRBV18 and TRBJ2-7, with 8 bases matching TRBD1. The CDR3 has 15 amino acids. The V gene end was trimmed by 5 bases and the J gene end by 2 bases; junction bases not matched to a gene: 8. Per germline, CDR1 KGHSH and CDR2 LQKENI. CDR3 nucleotides: TGTGCCAGCTCATCCATCGGACAGGGCCCCTACGAGCAGTACTTC. It is translated as CASSSIGQGPYEQYF.

This clone occurred once. This chain joins TRBV28 and TRBJ1-2; TRBD1 matches 9 bases. The CDR3 covers 16 residues. Germline V gene lookup returns CDR1 MDHEN and CDR2 SYDVKM. After removal of 6 bases from V and 3 bases from J, the junction contained 11 bases not matched to a gene. This CDR3 is CASSSPGQGRYYGYTF. CDR3 nucleotide sequence: TGTGCCAGCAGCTCTCCGGGACAGGGTCGTTACTATGGCTACACCTTC.

This rearrangement joins TRBV5-6 to TRBJ2-7; unclear D gene. Germline V gene lookup returns CDR1 SGHDT and CDR2 YYEEEE. This CDR3 is 17 amino acids long. The germline V and J ends were trimmed by 1 base and 2 bases, with 19 bases remaining between them. The CDR3 is CASSLRARAAVTYEQYF. Written as DNA, the CDR3 is TGTGCCAGCAGCTTGCGAGCTCGGGCCGCGGTAACCTACGAGCAGTACTTC.

Of note for this clone: One junction end disagrees with the germline gene, perhaps due to a read error. The chain recombines TRBV9 with TRBJ2-7; the D is unclear. The germline CDR1 and CDR2 sequences are SGDLS and YYNGEE. The CDR3 covers 14 residues. CDR3 protein: CASSVDSSFYVQYF. The CDR3 DNA is TGTGCCAGCAGCGTAGACTCCAGCTTCTACGTGCAGTACTTC.

CDR3: CASSFPSMNTEAFF. DNA of the CDR3: TGTGCCAGCAGTTTTCCGAGTATGAACACTGAAGCTTTCTTT. V usage is TRBV28 and J usage is TRBJ1-1; D uncertain. Per the germline V gene, CDR1 is MDHEN and CDR2 is SYDVKM. V was trimmed by 3 bases and J by 0 bases, leaving 8 bases between them. The length of the CDR3 is 14 residues.

V usage is TRBV27 and J usage is TRBJ2-3; either TRBD1 or TRBD2 may fit D (5 bases each). This CDR3 contains 14 residues. V lost 5 bases, J lost 3 bases, and 12 bases lay in between. Germline CDR1 MNHEY, CDR2 SMNVEV (reference sequence). In DNA, the CDR3 is TGTGCCAGCAGTCCCCGGGACCGTACAGATACGCAGTATTTT. Protein sequence: CASSPRDRTDTQYF.